These 14 T cell receptor beta chains came from one sample sequenced in a study of T-cell memory formation after mild COVID-19. TCRdb re-derived calls from the 5' RACE reads in MiXCR, one entry per CDR3 protein. This table has about 300,000 distinct CDR3 sequences, roughly a fifth appearing once. The source material was PBMCs or a T cell subset sorted from them (not recorded which). These TCRs come from a young man who had mild COVID-19 (a few samples of this study predate the infection). Cell type and time point are not known.

The chain carries TRBV7-9 and TRBJ1-2; D ambiguous. CDR1 is SEHNR, CDR2 FQNEAQ, per germline (reference sequence). Trimming took off 5 bases at V and 8 bases at J, with 9 bases between the two ends. The CDR3 length is 11 residues. DNA of the CDR3: TGTGCCAGCAGCCCGGGCACCGGCTACACCTTC. Translated: CASSPGTGYTF.

This clonotype was observed at least ten times. The chain links TRBV7-2 to TRBJ2-2, with 10 bases matching TRBD2. Germline V lookup: CDR1 SGHTA, CDR2 FQGNSA. The V gene end was trimmed by 1 base and the J gene end by 3 bases; junction bases not matched to a gene: 2. The length of the CDR3 is 16 residues. This CDR3 is CASSLVSGGYTGELFF. DNA of the CDR3: TGTGCCAGCAGCTTAGTTAGCGGGGGGTACACCGGGGAGCTGTTTTTT.

Only a few counts were recorded for this clonotype. J is TRBJ2-7 and V is TRBV21-1. TRBV21-1 is reported as a pseudogene. The CDR3 spans 15 residues. The DNA for the CDR3 is TGTGCCAGCAGCCCACGAAAAAAGAGCTCCTACGAGCAGTACTTC. Translation: CASSPRKKSSYEQYF.

A few counts support this clonotype. The chain uses TRBV2 and TRBJ2-3; tentative D call: TRBD2 (6 bases). Per germline, CDR1 SNHLY and CDR2 FYNNEI. V was pared by 4 bases and J by 3 bases, with 17 bases between. The CDR3 is 16 amino acids. CDR3 DNA: TGTGCCAGCAGTGCTTTGGCTAGCGAGTGGACAGATACGCAGTATTTT. Amino acid sequence: CASSALASEWTDTQYF.

This clonotype has more than one count but fewer than ten. This chain joins TRBV4-3 and TRBJ2-1; 8 nucleotides align to TRBD2. The junction had 11 bases not matched to a gene; V was cut back by 0 bases and J by 7 bases. This CDR3 spans 17 amino acids. Germline V gene lookup returns CDR1 LGHNA and CDR2 YSLEER. This CDR3 is CASSQDKWSGGANEQFF. CDR3 bases: TGCGCCAGCAGCCAAGATAAATGGAGCGGGGGTGCTAATGAGCAGTTCTTC.

V usage is TRBV27 and J usage is TRBJ1-2; D ambiguous. Germline loops: CDR1 MNHEY, CDR2 SMNVEV (reference sequence). V lost 10 bases, J lost 5 bases, and 11 bases lay in between. The CDR3 totals 11 residues. The CDR3 DNA is TGTGCCATACGAGACGGTTATGGCTACACCTTC. This gives the protein CAIRDGYGYTF.

This chain joins TRBV6-5 and TRBJ2-7, with a tentative D call TRBD1 (5 bases). The CDR3 consists of 13 residues. Germline CDR1 reads MNHEY; CDR2 reads SVGAGI. V was trimmed by 10 bases and J by 6 bases, leaving 19 bases between them. The chain's CDR3 is CATGQGSDVEQYF. CDR3 bases: TGTGCCACCGGGCAGGGTTCAGACGTCGAGCAGTACTTC.

The chain uses TRBV15 and TRBJ1-1; 11 nucleotides agree with TRBD1. This CDR3 is 13 amino acids long. From germline, CDR1 is LNHNV and CDR2 YYDKDF (reference sequence). Germline trimming cut 9 bases from V and 3 bases from J; bases unmatched to any gene: 3. CDR3: CATRDRGDTEAFF. CDR3 nucleotides: TGTGCCACGCGGGACAGGGGGGACACTGAAGCTTTCTTT. The variable domain in full, completed from reference TRBV15 and TRBJ1-1, reads DAMVIQNPRYQVTQFGKPVTLSCSQTLNHNVMYWYQQKSSQAPKLLFHYYDKDFNNEADTPDNFQSRRPNTSFCFLDIRSPGLGDTAMYLCATRDRGDTEAFFGQGTRLTVV.

As DNA, the CDR3 is TGCGCCAGCAGCCAGCCCGTGGGGGGCGCTAATGGCTACACCTTC. Amino acids: CASSQPVGGANGYTF. The chain has TRBV4-3 and TRBJ1-2; D perhaps matches TRBD1 (6 bases). The CDR3 has 15 residues. Germline CDR1 LGHNA, CDR2 YSLEER. The germline V and J ends were trimmed by 3 bases and 6 bases, with 17 bases remaining between them.

This clonotype was seen many times. The V gene is TRBV11-2, the J gene TRBJ2-7; D remains ambiguous. Germline V gene lookup returns CDR1 SGHAT and CDR2 FQNNGV. Trimming cost V 2 bases and J 3 bases, with 2 bases left between them. This CDR3 has 11 amino acids. The CDR3 DNA reads as TGTGCCAGCAGCTTATACTACGAGCAGTACTTC. Its protein is CASSLYYEQYF.

This chain uses TRBV20-1 with TRBJ2-2; D possibly corresponds to TRBD2 (5 bases). Germline values: CDR1 DFQATT, CDR2 SNEGSKA (reference sequence). The CDR3 covers 16 residues. The germline V and J ends were trimmed by 3 bases and 0 bases, with 14 bases remaining between them. This CDR3 reads CSAREKGSANTGELFF. In nucleotides, the CDR3 is TGCAGTGCTAGGGAGAAGGGTAGCGCGAACACCGGGGAGCTGTTTTTT.

The J gene is TRBJ2-2, the V gene TRBV3-1, with a possible D match to TRBD1 (6 bases). Trimming stripped 4 bases from V and 7 bases from J, with 16 bases between. The germline CDR1 and CDR2 sequences are LGHDT and YNNKEL (reference sequence). This CDR3 contains 15 residues. For the CDR3, the DNA is TGTGCCAGCAGCCCCCCCAGACAGGTTGACGGGGAGCTGTTTTTT. It translates to CASSPPRQVDGELFF.

This clonotype has ten or more counts. This sequence joins TRBV7-2 and TRBJ1-5, with D unclear. Trimming removed 5 bases from V and 1 base from J, with 21 bases in between. Germline-derived CDR1 and CDR2 are SGHTA and FQGNSA. CDR3 size: 18 residues. The CDR3: CASSRPWRSPKSNQPQHF. As DNA, the CDR3 is TGTGCCAGCAGCCGCCCATGGCGGTCGCCCAAGAGCAATCAGCCCCAGCATTTT.

The J gene is TRBJ2-1, the V gene TRBV9, with 9 bases that match TRBD2. Germline lookup yields CDR1 SGDLS and CDR2 YYNGEE. V was clipped by 0 bases and J by 7 bases; unmatched bases: 8. This CDR3 comprises 16 residues. CDR3 nucleotide sequence: TGTGCCAGCAGCGTAGCTACCAGCGGGGGGAGGAATGAGCAGTTCTTC. Translated, it gives CASSVATSGGRNEQFF.